A single sample gave rise to the 14 T cell receptor beta chains below, sequenced in a study of T cell repertoires in cytomegalovirus infection. TCRdb fed the reads into MiXCR, producing one record per CDR3 protein. The table shows some 940,000 distinct CDR3 sequences, with around 29% occurring only once. The antigens for these receptors are not known. Sample: cultured CD8+ T cells from PBMCs, taken from culture after CMV antigen stimulation. Receptors were obtained from a human donor in good health (CMV status not recorded). Some clones in this sample may be carry-over from other donors' samples.

This clonotype was detected a few times. J is TRBJ1-5 and V is TRBV6-1; D is uncertain. CDR1 is MNHNS, CDR2 SASEGT, per germline. This CDR3 comprises 14 residues. Trimming stripped 6 bases from V and 0 bases from J, with 9 bases between. The CDR3 DNA reads TGTGCCAGCAGAACACAATATAGCAATCAGCCCCAGCATTTT. Amino acid sequence: CASRTQYSNQPQHF.

Many counts were recorded for this clonotype. This sequence joins TRBV28 and TRBJ2-6; 8 positions match TRBD1. The germline CDR1 and CDR2 sequences are MDHEN and SYDVKM. V was pared by 4 bases and J by 2 bases, with 7 bases of the junction left unmatched. The CDR3 extends over 17 amino acids. This CDR3 is CASSSGTGWAGANVLTF. DNA of the CDR3: TGTGCCAGCAGTTCCGGGACAGGTTGGGCTGGGGCCAACGTCCTGACTTTC.

The CDR3 here is CASSLGRQDTGELFF. As DNA, the CDR3 is TGTGCCAGCAGCTTAGGGCGACAGGACACCGGGGAGCTGTTTTTT. V gene TRBV7-9 combines with J gene TRBJ2-2, with D possibly being TRBD1 (6 bases). Germline CDR1 is SEHNR and CDR2 is FQNEAQ (reference sequence). Trimming shortened V by 1 base and J by 3 bases, and 9 bases separated the two germline ends. The CDR3 sequence is 15 residues long.

This clonotype turned up a few times. This sequence joins TRBV7-9 and TRBJ2-5; D might be TRBD1 or TRBD2, each matching 6 bases. This CDR3 has 16 residues. V lost 4 bases, J lost 5 bases, and 20 bases lay in between. The germline CDR1 and CDR2 sequences are SEHNR and FQNEAQ (reference sequence). CDR3 protein: CASSSRGQGPGETQYF. The CDR3 bases are TGTGCCAGCAGCTCTCGGGGGCAGGGCCCAGGGGAGACCCAGTACTTC. Using reference TRBV7-9 and TRBJ2-5 for the parts outside the CDR3, the full variable domain is DTGVSQNPRHKITKRGQNVTFRCDPISEHNRLYWYRQTLGQGPEFLTYFQNEAQLEKSRLLSDRFSAERPKGSFSTLEIQRTEQGDSAMYLCASSSRGQGPGETQYFGPGTRLLVL.

This rearrangement joins TRBV27 to TRBJ2-7; 7 nucleotides match TRBD2. This CDR3 is built from 18 residues. Trimming cost V 3 bases and J 4 bases; bases outside gene matches: 18. Germline CDR1 reads MNHEY; CDR2 reads SMNVEV (reference sequence). The CDR3 DNA reads as TGTGCCAGCAGTTTGTACCCGGGGGTTAGTGGGGGGGTGTACGAGCAGTACTTC. It is translated as CASSLYPGVSGGVYEQYF.

A remark on this clonotype: One junction end disagrees with the germline gene, perhaps due to a read error. The CDR3: CVSSPPGGDYGYTF. The CDR3 coding sequence is TGTGTCAGCAGCCCGCCGGGGGGTGACTATGGCTACACCTTC. This sequence joins TRBV7-6 and TRBJ1-2; D is possibly TRBD1 (5 bases). This CDR3 is 14 amino acids long. Germline CDR1 reads SGHVS; CDR2 reads FNYEAQ.

This rearrangement joins TRBV18 to TRBJ2-7; the D gene is possibly TRBD2 (6 bases). V was clipped by 3 bases and J by 6 bases, with 12 bases between them. This CDR3 is built from 13 residues. The germline V gene has CDR1 KGHSH and CDR2 LQKENI. Here the CDR3 reads CASSPGTPSEQYF. CDR3 nucleotides: TGTGCCAGCTCACCTGGGACTCCGAGCGAGCAGTACTTC.

This clonotype was seen a few times. This rearrangement joins TRBV10-3 to TRBJ2-7; D call uncertain. Trimming stripped 0 bases from V and 4 bases from J, with 4 bases between. Germline V lookup: CDR1 ENHRY, CDR2 SYGVKD. This CDR3 region has 12 residues. Here the CDR3 reads CAISESIYEQYF. The CDR3 DNA reads as TGTGCCATCAGTGAGTCCATTTACGAGCAGTACTTC.

This clonotype was detected ten times or more. This chain joins TRBV20-1 and TRBJ1-2; D gene unclear. Trimming took off 4 bases at V and 8 bases at J, with 17 bases between the two ends. CDR1 is DFQATT and CDR2 is SNEGSKA in the germline V gene (reference sequence). The CDR3 is made up of 13 amino acids. The CDR3 bases are TGCAGTGCTAAAGTAGTGGGGATGAGCGGCTACACCTTC. Amino acid sequence: CSAKVVGMSGYTF.

The chain carries TRBV27 and TRBJ2-3, with D possibly TRBD2 on 7 matching bases. Trimming took off 2 bases at V and 3 bases at J, with 15 bases between the two ends. The CDR3 has 16 amino acids. Germline CDR1 is MNHEY and CDR2 is SMNVEV (reference sequence). Here the CDR3 reads CASSLAWGRGTDTQYF. In DNA form, the CDR3 reads TGTGCCAGCAGTTTAGCCTGGGGGCGGGGGACAGATACGCAGTATTTT.

Notes on this clonotype: At one end, the junction sequence differs from germline, possibly due to a read error. V and J are TRBV6-8 and TRBJ2-3, with D maybe TRBD2 (6 bases). CDR1 is MNHGY, CDR2 SAAAGT, per germline. This CDR3 contains 15 residues. The CDR3 coding sequence is TGTGCCAGCAGCGCACCGGGAGTTAGCACAGATACGCTGTATTTT. Translating it yields CASSAPGVSTDTLYF.

This clonotype was observed a few times. The CDR3 reads CASSLVALAGVGDEQFF. In nucleotides, the CDR3 is TGTGCCAGCAGCTTAGTCGCCCTAGCGGGAGTAGGGGATGAGCAGTTCTTC. V and J are TRBV7-9 and TRBJ2-1, with 10 bases identical to TRBD2. The germline gives CDR1 SEHNR, CDR2 FQNEAQ (reference sequence). V shed 1 base, J shed 8 bases, and the junction held 11 bases outside the gene matches. CDR3 length: 17 residues.

V gene TRBV7-9 combines with J gene TRBJ1-2; 12 bases fit TRBD1. The J segment lost 4 bases and the V segment lost 3 bases, leaving 9 bases of the junction unmatched. Germline V lookup: CDR1 SEHNR, CDR2 FQNEAQ (reference sequence). The CDR3 has 17 residues. Here the CDR3 reads CASSLRPGQGAIYGYTF. DNA of the CDR3: TGTGCCAGCAGCTTGAGACCGGGACAGGGGGCTATCTATGGCTACACCTTC.

This clonotype was counted at least ten times. The V gene is TRBV7-2, the J gene TRBJ1-1; D ambiguous. The ends were cut back, 5 bases at V and 0 bases at J, with 7 bases in the middle. Germline-derived CDR1 and CDR2 are SGHTA and FQGNSA. The length of the CDR3 is 13 residues. CDR3 coding DNA: TGTGCCAGCAGCACATGGCTGAACACTGAAGCTTTCTTT. This encodes CASSTWLNTEAFF.